The 32 T cell receptor beta chains below were found in one sample sequenced in a study of cytomegalovirus exposure and HLA in healthy donors. The protocol was immunoSEQ multiplex PCR, while the TCRdb copy is restricted to in-frame clones and leaves out a portion. The table has 90,000 or so clones, 85% seen once. Source material: PBMCs. These receptor sequences come from a man in his late teens or twenties in good health and CMV-seropositive.

The chain uses TRBV4-1 and TRBJ2-3, with 10 bases matching TRBD1. Unmatched junction bases numbered 3, after V lost 4 bases and J lost 5 bases. The V gene's germline CDR1 is MGHRA and CDR2 YSYEKL. This CDR3 is built from 14 residues. The CDR3 region is CASSRTGGRDTQYF. In nucleotides, the CDR3 is TGCGCCAGCAGCCGGACAGGGGGAAGAGATACGCAGTATTTT.

This rearrangement joins TRBV28 to TRBJ2-1, with 7 bases that match TRBD2. The CDR3 length is 14 residues. V lost 2 bases to trimming and J lost 7 bases; unmatched junction nucleotides: 5. Germline V gene lookup returns CDR1 MDHEN and CDR2 SYDVKM. CDR3 bases: TGTGCCAGCAGTTTAGCGGGAGTAGGAAATGAGCAGTTCTTC. The encoded protein is CASSLAGVGNEQFF.

V usage is TRBV5-4 and J usage is TRBJ2-3; 11 nucleotides match TRBD2. CDR1 and CDR2 (germline): SGHNT, YYREEE (reference sequence). The CDR3 is 15 amino acids. Trimming took 5 bases from V and 4 from J; bases not matched to a gene: 6. CDR3 residues: CASSYTSGSADTQYF. The CDR3 bases are TGTGCCAGCAGTTATACTAGCGGGAGCGCAGATACGCAGTATTTT.

This chain joins TRBV10-3 and TRBJ1-1; 8 nucleotides align to TRBD1. V was clipped by 5 bases and J by 5 bases; unmatched bases: 4. The CDR3 totals 13 residues. CDR1 is ENHRY and CDR2 is SYGVKD in the germline V gene. The CDR3, as DNA: TGTGCCATCAGTTCAGGGGGCGGAACTGAAGCTTTCTTT. Protein product: CAISSGGGTEAFF.

V usage is TRBV28 and J usage is TRBJ2-5; 11 nucleotides match TRBD2. V trimming: 7 bases; J trimming: 5 bases; junction bases outside the gene matches: 6. Germline lookup yields CDR1 MDHEN and CDR2 SYDVKM. There are 14 residues in the CDR3. The CDR3 sequence is CASITSGSWETQYF. Here the CDR3 DNA reads TGTGCCAGCATCACTAGCGGGAGCTGGGAGACCCAGTACTTC.

The gene calls are TRBV6-6 and TRBJ2-1; D perhaps matches TRBD2 (6 bases). The V and J ends lost 5 bases and 9 bases respectively, with 11 bases between them. Germline V lookup: CDR1 MNHNY, CDR2 SVGAGI (reference sequence). This CDR3 region has 12 residues. Here the CDR3 DNA reads TGTGCCAGCAGTCACCTAGCGCCTGAGCAGTTCTTC. Encoded protein: CASSHLAPEQFF.

V is TRBV5-4 and J is TRBJ1-2; 10 bases align to TRBD1. Losses at the gene ends were 3 bases for V and 8 bases for J; bases not matched to a gene: 7. Looked up from germline, CDR1 is SGHNT and CDR2 is YYREEE (reference sequence). The CDR3 loop spans 14 amino acids. CDR3 nucleotides: TGTGCCAGCAGCTCAGACAGGGGGCTAGACGGCTACACCTTC. This gives the protein CASSSDRGLDGYTF.

This clone was observed a handful of times. The chain has TRBV30 and TRBJ1-5; a possible D gene is TRBD1 (6 bases). The CDR3 has 12 residues. Trimming cost V 0 bases and J 7 bases, with 7 bases left between them. Per the germline V gene, CDR1 is GTSNPN and CDR2 is SVGIG (reference sequence). Here the CDR3 reads CAWSVQGQPQHF. The CDR3 DNA follows: TGTGCCTGGAGTGTACAGGGCCAGCCCCAGCATTTT. Full variable domain (missing parts from reference TRBV30 and TRBJ1-5): SQTIHQWPATLVQPVGSPLSLECTVEGTSNPNLYWYRQAAGRGLQLLFYSVGIGQISSEVPQNLSASRPQDRQFILSSKKLLLSDSGFYLCAWSVQGQPQHFGDGTRLSIL.

The CDR3 region is CASSPPGQGAGDTQYF. Here the CDR3 DNA reads TGTGCCAGTAGCCCCCCGGGACAGGGGGCCGGAGATACGCAGTATTTT. The gene calls are TRBV19 and TRBJ2-3; 12 bases agree with TRBD1. After removal of 6 bases from V and 5 bases from J, the junction contained 9 bases not matched to a gene. CDR1 LNHDA and CDR2 SQIVND come from the germline V gene (reference sequence). This CDR3 has 16 amino acids.

J is TRBJ2-3 and V is TRBV7-3; 11 nucleotides align to TRBD2. This CDR3 region has 15 residues. V was pared by 5 bases and J by 1 base, with 2 bases of the junction left unmatched. From germline, CDR1 is SGHTA and CDR2 FQGTGA. The chain's CDR3 is CASSPLAGGTDTQYF. The CDR3 DNA sequence: TGTGCCAGCAGCCCACTAGCGGGAGGCACAGATACGCAGTATTTT. Variable domain in full (rest from reference TRBV7-3 and TRBJ2-3): GAGVSQTPSNKVTEKGKYVELRCDPISGHTALYWYRQSLGQGPEFLIYFQGTGAADDSGLPNDRFFAVRPEGSVSTLKIQRTERGDSAVYLCASSPLAGGTDTQYFGPGTRLTVL.

The genes are TRBV15 and TRBJ2-1, with 10 positions matching TRBD2. Per germline, CDR1 LNHNV and CDR2 YYDKDF (reference sequence). The junction had 10 bases not matched to a gene; V was cut back by 1 base and J by 7 bases. The CDR3 has 17 amino acids. Written as DNA, the CDR3 is TGTGCCACCAGCAGAGGCCGAGCGGGAGGGCCAAATAATGAGCAGTTCTTC. Translated: CATSRGRAGGPNNEQFF.

The chain carries TRBV13 and TRBJ2-7; no firm D call. The V end lost 1 base, the J end lost 2 bases, and 9 bases lay between the germline ends. Germline CDR1 is PRHDT and CDR2 is FYEKMQ (reference sequence). The CDR3 is 14 amino acids. The CDR3 protein is CASSLEAGAYEQYF. The DNA of the CDR3 is TGTGCCAGCAGCTTAGAAGCTGGAGCCTACGAGCAGTACTTC.

In this sample, this clone turned up a few times. The chain employs TRBV2 and TRBJ2-7; unclear D gene. Germline loops: CDR1 SNHLY, CDR2 FYNNEI. The CDR3 runs 12 residues. Trimming pared 3 bases from V and 3 bases from J, leaving 6 bases between. CDR3 protein: CASSDFHYEQYV. The CDR3 bases are TGTGCCAGCAGTGATTTCCACTACGAGCAGTACGTC.

The chain employs TRBV9 and TRBJ2-7; TRBD1 might be the D (5 bases). The CDR3 spans 15 residues. Germline V lookup: CDR1 SGDLS, CDR2 YYNGEE. Trimming cost V 3 bases and J 2 bases, with 15 bases left between them. CDR3 protein: CASSEQDSPPYEQYF. The CDR3 region has the DNA TGTGCCAGCAGCGAACAGGATTCCCCCCCCTACGAGCAGTACTTC.

This sequence joins TRBV6-1 and TRBJ2-7, with TRBD1 matching over 11 bases. J gave up 4 bases and V 0 bases, and 5 bases lay outside the gene matches. Germline loops: CDR1 MNHNS, CDR2 SASEGT. This CDR3 spans 16 amino acids. This chain's CDR3 is CASSEAVGQGVYEQYV. The CDR3 nucleotides are TGTGCCAGCAGTGAAGCGGTGGGACAGGGGGTATACGAGCAGTACGTC.

In its sample, this clone was seen a few times. The chain is built from TRBV10-3 and TRBJ1-5; no definite D call. CDR1 ENHRY and CDR2 SYGVKD come from the germline V gene. The length of the CDR3 is 14 residues. Trimming pared 3 bases from V and 2 bases from J, leaving 8 bases between. For the CDR3, the DNA is TGTGCCATCAGTGACGGGGAGGGCAATCAGCCCCAGCATTTT. Translating gives CAISDGEGNQPQHF.

This clone has only one observation. This rearrangement joins TRBV6-1 to TRBJ2-3; a possible D gene is TRBD2 (6 bases). V lost 5 bases to trimming and J lost 1 base, with 13 bases between them. The CDR3 totals 15 residues. Looked up from germline, CDR1 is MNHNS and CDR2 is SASEGT. CDR3 region: CASSSTSRRTDTQYF. The CDR3 coding sequence is TGTGCCAGCAGTTCCACTAGCAGACGCACAGATACGCAGTATTTT.

The chain carries TRBV28 and TRBJ2-1; a weak D match, TRBD2 (5 bases). The V end lost 2 bases, the J end lost 2 bases, and 16 bases lay between the germline ends. The CDR3 loop spans 17 amino acids. Germline loops: CDR1 MDHEN, CDR2 SYDVKM. CDR3 sequence: CASSLGLRSGTYNEQFF. CDR3 DNA sequence: TGTGCCAGCAGTTTAGGGTTAAGGAGCGGAACCTACAATGAGCAGTTCTTC.

The V call is TRBV28, the J call TRBJ1-1; D perhaps matches TRBD1 (5 bases). V lost 5 bases, J lost 0 bases, and 19 bases lay in between. Germline V gene lookup returns CDR1 MDHEN and CDR2 SYDVKM. The CDR3 extends over 17 amino acids. CDR3 sequence: CASSPGQEWSLNTEAFF. CDR3 sequence (DNA): TGTGCCAGCAGTCCCGGACAAGAATGGAGCCTGAACACTGAAGCTTTCTTT.

This clone was seen just once. The DNA of the CDR3 is TGTGCCAGCAGCTTAACGGCGGCGGAGACCCAGTACTTC. Encoded protein: CASSLTAAETQYF. The chain carries TRBV7-3 and TRBJ2-5; no reliable D call. V lost 0 bases and J lost 5, with 7 bases in between. In germline, CDR1 is SGHTA, CDR2 FQGTGA. CDR3 length: 13 amino acids.

The V call is TRBV5-4, the J call TRBJ2-6; 7 positions agree with TRBD1. The CDR3 is 15 amino acids. Trimming cost V 3 bases and J 2 bases; bases outside gene matches: 2. Germline V CDR1 and CDR2: SGHNT, YYREEE (reference sequence). CDR3 residues: CASSYRGTGANVLTF. The CDR3 DNA reads TGTGCCAGCAGCTACAGGGGTACTGGGGCCAACGTCCTGACTTTC. Together with reference TRBV5-4 and TRBJ2-6, the CDR3 gives the full variable domain: ETGVTQSPTHLIKTRGQQVTLRCSSQSGHNTVSWYQQALGQGPQFIFQYYREEENGRGNFPPRFSGLQFPNYSSELNVNALELDDSALYLCASSYRGTGANVLTFGAGSRLTVL.

The chain is built from TRBV2 and TRBJ2-2, with 7 bases aligning to TRBD1. In germline, CDR1 is SNHLY, CDR2 FYNNEI. Germline trimming cut 9 bases from V and 1 base from J; bases unmatched to any gene: 8. This CDR3 has 15 residues. The CDR3 nucleotides read TGTGCCAGTAGAACAGGGGTTGGGAACACCGGGGAGCTGTTTTTT. It encodes CASRTGVGNTGELFF.

The chain recombines TRBV7-3 with TRBJ2-1; 8 bases match TRBD1. Germline assignment: CDR1 SGHTA and CDR2 FQGTGA. The trim removed 4 bases at V and 9 bases at J, leaving 11 bases unmatched. The CDR3 sequence is 15 residues long. The CDR3 here is CASSWDRRLEGEQFF. The CDR3 nucleotides are TGTGCCAGCAGCTGGGACAGGCGTTTAGAGGGTGAGCAGTTCTTC.

The rearrangement uses TRBV5-1 and TRBJ2-7, with D tentatively TRBD2 (5 bases). V lost 0 bases to trimming and J lost 2 bases, with 12 bases between them. Germline V gene data show CDR1 as SGHRS and CDR2 as YFSETQ. This CDR3 comprises 15 residues. Here the CDR3 DNA reads TGCGCCAGCAGCTTGGCTGGACTGGCAACCTACGAGCAGTACTTC. Translated: CASSLAGLATYEQYF.

V is TRBV5-1 and J is TRBJ2-1; perhaps TRBD2 as D (6 bases). CDR3 length: 14 amino acids. The germline V gene has CDR1 SGHRS and CDR2 YFSETQ. Deletions cut 0 bases from V and 4 bases from J, with 8 bases between. The CDR3 DNA reads TGCGCCAGCAGCTTGGGACTAGTGTACAATGAGCAGTTCTTC. Amino acids: CASSLGLVYNEQFF. Full variable domain (remainder filled in from reference TRBV5-1 and TRBJ2-1): KAGVTQTPRYLIKTRGQQVTLSCSPISGHRSVSWYQQTPGQGLQFLFEYFSETQRNKGNFPGRFSGRQFSNSRSEMNVSTLELGDSALYLCASSLGLVYNEQFFGPGTRLTVL.

The rearrangement links TRBV7-8 to TRBJ1-5, with D possibly TRBD1 on 5 matching bases. Germline-derived CDR1 and CDR2 are SGHVS and FQNEAQ. This CDR3 is 19 amino acids long. Trimming removed 4 bases at V and 0 bases at J, with 22 bases between. This chain's CDR3 is CASSSAVGRALYSNQPQHF. The CDR3 DNA reads TGTGCCAGCAGCTCCGCGGTCGGCAGGGCCCTCTATAGCAATCAGCCCCAGCATTTT.

The V call is TRBV7-8, the J call TRBJ2-7; the D is unclear. The CDR3 contains 15 residues. Germline lookup yields CDR1 SGHVS and CDR2 FQNEAQ. Trimming pared 8 bases from V and 0 bases from J, leaving 17 bases between. The CDR3 DNA follows: TGTGCCAGCTGCCTCCTTGGCGGCCTCTCCTACGAGCAGTACTTC. It is translated as CASCLLGGLSYEQYF.

V gene TRBV10-3 combines with J gene TRBJ1-1; the D is unclear. Deletions cut 3 bases from V and 3 bases from J, with 14 bases between. Germline V gene lookup returns CDR1 ENHRY and CDR2 SYGVKD. CDR3 size: 15 residues. CDR3 sequence (DNA): TGTGCCATCAGTGATATGCGAATGTCTGACACTGAAGCTTTCTTT. Its translation is CAISDMRMSDTEAFF.

The chain links TRBV7-8 to TRBJ2-1; 9 positions agree with TRBD1. Germline CDR1 is SGHVS and CDR2 is FQNEAQ. V was clipped by 2 bases and J by 9 bases; unmatched bases: 5. This CDR3 is built from 14 residues. The CDR3 region is CASSLPGQGTEQFF. The DNA for the CDR3 is TGTGCCAGCAGCTTACCGGGACAGGGTACTGAGCAGTTCTTC.

The V gene is TRBV23-1, the J gene TRBJ2-7; D might be TRBD1 (6 bases). TRBV23-1 is flagged as an ORF with uncertain function. The CDR3 extends over 14 amino acids. Trimming cost V 5 bases and J 5 bases, with 16 bases left between them. The CDR3 DNA is TGCGCCAGCAGTGTAGGGGGTTTTGTAGACGAGCAGTACTTC. Protein sequence: CASSVGGFVDEQYF.

J is TRBJ2-2 and V is TRBV5-6; tentative D call: TRBD1 (5 bases). This CDR3 spans 15 amino acids. Trimming took off 0 bases at V and 3 bases at J, with 9 bases between the two ends. The germline V gene has CDR1 SGHDT and CDR2 YYEEEE. CDR3 DNA sequence: TGTGCCAGCAGCTTGGCAGGGAAATACACCGGGGAGCTGTTTTTT. Protein: CASSLAGKYTGELFF.

The chain carries TRBV5-1 and TRBJ1-1; D gene uncertain. CDR1 is SGHRS, CDR2 YFSETQ, per germline. The CDR3 sequence is 14 residues long. V gave up 0 bases and J gave up 1 base, with 7 bases separating them. CDR3 in amino acids: CASSLETQNTEAFF. In DNA, the CDR3 is TGCGCCAGCAGCTTGGAAACACAGAACACTGAAGCTTTCTTT. Full variable domain (rest looked up from reference TRBV5-1 and TRBJ1-1): KAGVTQTPRYLIKTRGQQVTLSCSPISGHRSVSWYQQTPGQGLQFLFEYFSETQRNKGNFPGRFSGRQFSNSRSEMNVSTLELGDSALYLCASSLETQNTEAFFGQGTRLTVV.